This TCR beta chain was observed in a study of T cell responses to AZD1222 COVID-19 vaccine. General study findings and limits: Just five to seven people given AZD1222 tested seropositive at baseline. Clonal diversity was possibly underestimated, and white British individuals and females predominated among donors. CD4 TCRs associated with vaccination spanned spike, dominating at 160-218 and 743-854.

The V gene lost 4 bases and the J gene lost 0 bases, with 13 bases spanning the gap. This CDR3 is 16 amino acids long. Germline loops: CDR1 KGHSH, CDR2 LQKENI. The protocol was immunoSEQ multiplex PCR, while the TCRdb copy is restricted to in-frame clones and leaves out a portion. The data contain about 120,000 clones, about 89% of them seen just once; the ten biggest clones take up roughly 7%. A few counts support this clone. Its antigen is not identified. The sequence was obtained from an adult who received the AZD1222 COVID-19 vaccine. The source material was peripheral blood, sampled 28 days after the second AZD1222 dose. V gene TRBV18 combines with J gene TRBJ1-3, with a tentative D call TRBD1 (6 bases). The CDR3 loop reads CASSQLGDNSGNTIYF. The CDR3 DNA reads as TGTGCCAGCTCACAATTGGGGGACAACTCTGGAAACACCATATATTTT.